The entry below gives a single T cell receptor beta chain sequence along with its context. Its specificity is not known. The data originate from a study of cytomegalovirus exposure and HLA in healthy donors. Study information: Falling in the Caucasian-associated ancestry cluster were less than 85% of approximately 410 genotyped donors.

Notes on the study in general: An assumption of roughly uniform sequencing depth across donors underlay the presence/absence analyses. Prior analysis indicated that the majority of TCR beta V segments exhibited productivity approximately 87% or approximately 30% of the time.

This CDR3 spans 14 amino acids. In germline, CDR1 is MNHNS, CDR2 SASEGT. Primers for the PCR totalled 60 Vbeta and 13 Jbeta. Clones were sequenced by immunoSEQ multiplex PCR, and TCRdb holds only the in-frame ones, with some missing. The sample yields 120,000 to 150,000 clones, around 80% seen once. Sequenced sample: PBMCs. The chain employs TRBV6-1 and TRBJ2-5; TRBD2 might be the D (6 bases). Judging by the DNA end, TRBJ2-7 fits better; the J call may be wrong. This receptor was obtained from a woman in her 30s in good health and CMV-seronegative. The CDR3: CASSEAPGVNEQYF. The CDR3 nucleotides are TGTGCCAGCAGTGAAGCGCCGGGAGTCAACGAGCAGTACTTC.